This TCR beta chain stems from a study of beta chain features in type 1 diabetes. Purity exceeded 98% in all sorted populations. Study-wide results and limits: Type 1 diabetes patients had moderately but significantly shorter TCRB CDR3s in all four CD4+ subsets. Any HLA-type effect on TCRB rearrangement remained unresolved here.

This clone was counted only a few times. Antigen specificity is unknown. Isolated RNA was reverse transcribed in full, so expressed TCRB transcripts were sequenced. The average output of naive, central memory and regulatory T cell samples was approximately 3.6 million reads. Sequencing was performed with immunoSEQ multiplex PCR; in TCRdb, only in-frame clones are kept and a portion is missing. The data hold 200,000 to 300,000 clones, with roughly a tenth observed a single time. Trimming took 8 bases from V and 6 from J, leaving 16 bases between them. Per germline, CDR1 SNHLY and CDR2 FYNNEI. The CDR3 runs to 13 residues.

This sequence was found in a man aged 25 to 40 with type 1 diabetes. The sample was naive CD4+ T cells from blood. This chain connects TRBV2 to TRBJ1-2; weak D call: TRBD1 (5 bases). The DNA of the CDR3 is TGTGCCAGCCAGCGGCGGGGGGGTGATGGCTACACCTTC. This sequence encodes CASQRRGGDGYTF.